Relative to its sample, the clone carrying this TCR beta chain is medium-sized. The method was immunoSEQ multiplex PCR; TCRdb's version includes in-frame clones alone and lacks a portion of them. The table shows around 16,000 clones, with around four fifths occurring only once. This entry comes from a study of blood T cell repertoires in COVID-19. This CDR3 contains 13 residues. CDR1 and CDR2 from the germline V gene are MNHEY and SMNVEV (reference sequence). Unmatched junction bases numbered 8, after V lost 7 bases and J lost 8 bases. The chain joins TRBV27 to TRBJ1-2, with 9 nucleotides matching TRBD1. Sequenced: peripheral blood. The receptor was isolated from an elderly man with active or convalescent COVID-19. The CDR3 is CASTSWTGDGYTF. In DNA form, the CDR3 reads TGTGCCAGCACTTCCTGGACAGGGGACGGCTACACCTTC.